Following are 17 T cell receptor beta chains from one sample sequenced in a study of radiation and T cells in renal cell carcinoma. Repertoires were generated with immunoSEQ multiplex PCR, while TCRdb's copy carries only in-frame clones and drops some. The data show about 76,000 clones, 89% seen once. Indicated time point: blood 4 weeks post-SBRT, at nephrectomy. Sample treatment: 15 Gy SBRT to primary tumor, nephrectomy 4 weeks later. The sequencing here drew on blood, taken from a patient whose treatment included radiotherapy and nephrectomy. Source of these receptors: a woman in her seventies with renal cell carcinoma.

This clone was recorded once. The rearrangement links TRBV28 to TRBJ2-3, with D perhaps TRBD2 (5 bases). The CDR3 is 13 residues long. The germline gives CDR1 MDHEN, CDR2 SYDVKM. CDR3 bases: TGTACCATCAAAAGCGGAGGCACAGATACGCAGTATTTT. Translating gives CTIKSGGTDTQYF.

This chain links TRBV6-5 with TRBJ1-2, with TRBD1 identical over 9 bases. This CDR3 has 15 residues. Trimming took 6 bases from V and 4 from J; bases not matched to a gene: 9. The germline CDR1 and CDR2 sequences are MNHEY and SVGAGI. This CDR3 reads CASRRGGTGIYGYTF. The CDR3 region has the DNA TGTGCCAGCAGGAGGGGGGGGACAGGGATCTATGGCTACACCTTC.

This chain links TRBV6-1 with TRBJ2-6; D unclear. Germline lookup yields CDR1 MNHNS and CDR2 SASEGT. This CDR3 spans 14 amino acids. The V and J ends lost 1 base and 2 bases respectively, with 3 bases between them. CDR3 sequence: CASSEGPGANVLTF. CDR3 nucleotides: TGTGCCAGCAGTGAAGGCCCTGGGGCCAACGTCCTGACTTTC.

This sequence joins TRBV29-1 and TRBJ1-6; a possible D gene is TRBD1 (5 bases). V was pared by 4 bases and J by 7 bases, with 11 bases between. CDR1 is SQVTM, CDR2 ANQGSEA, per germline. The CDR3 length is 13 residues. This CDR3 reads CSVGLGVNSPLHF. CDR3 bases: TGCAGCGTTGGTCTAGGGGTGAATTCACCCCTCCACTTT.

A single count supports this clone. V usage is TRBV6-5 and J usage is TRBJ1-1; 9 bases fit TRBD1. The germline CDR1 and CDR2 sequences are MNHEY and SVGAGI. The CDR3 runs 14 residues. J lost 2 bases, V lost 8 bases, and 6 bases had no gene match. CDR3 protein: CASRNRGLNTEAFF. Written as DNA, the CDR3 is TGTGCCAGCCGAAACAGGGGGCTAAACACTGAAGCTTTCTTT.

The rearrangement joins TRBV27 to TRBJ1-5; 12 bases match TRBD1. The junction had 6 bases not matched to a gene; V was cut back by 6 bases and J by 6 bases. The CDR3 loop spans 15 amino acids. The germline CDR1 and CDR2 sequences are MNHEY and SMNVEV (reference sequence). The CDR3 sequence is CASRGGQGATQPQHF. In DNA form, the CDR3 reads TGTGCCAGCAGGGGGGGACAGGGGGCGACTCAGCCCCAGCATTTT.

The chain uses TRBV9 and TRBJ2-7; TRBD2 matches 10 bases. Per germline, CDR1 SGDLS and CDR2 YYNGEE. Trimming cost V 0 bases and J 0 bases; bases outside gene matches: 6. The CDR3 spans 17 residues. The CDR3 bases are TGTGCCAGCAGCGTAGCTTGGGTAGCGGGGGGCTCCTACGAGCAGTACTTC. Translation: CASSVAWVAGGSYEQYF.

The rearrangement joins TRBV28 to TRBJ2-7; the match to TRBD1 covers 7 bases. CDR3 length equals 14 residues. V lost 9 bases and J lost 4; bases outside the gene matches: 12. Germline V gene data show CDR1 as MDHEN and CDR2 as SYDVKM. This chain's CDR3 is CASRPTARGYEQYF. CDR3 bases: TGTGCCAGTAGACCGACGGCCAGGGGGTACGAGCAGTACTTC.

This chain joins TRBV25-1 and TRBJ2-7; maybe TRBD2 (5 bases). V lost 6 bases, J lost 4 bases, and 19 bases lay in between. Germline V lookup: CDR1 MGHDK, CDR2 SYGVNS. CDR3 length: 15 amino acids. The CDR3 sequence: CASRAHSEGKYEQYF. CDR3 in DNA: TGTGCCAGCAGAGCCCACAGCGAGGGTAAATACGAGCAGTACTTC.

The genes are TRBV30 and TRBJ2-4; D uncertain. This CDR3 is built from 14 residues. V lost 1 base to trimming and J lost 3 bases, with 10 bases between them. Germline CDR1 reads GTSNPN; CDR2 reads SVGIG (reference sequence). CDR3 amino acids: CAWSGGLGKNIQYF. In nucleotides, the CDR3 is TGTGCCTGGAGTGGAGGTTTAGGCAAAAACATTCAGTACTTC.

Only a few counts were recorded for this clone. J is TRBJ1-4 and V is TRBV29-1, with 10 bases fitting TRBD1. CDR3 length equals 13 residues. J was trimmed by 8 bases and V by 6 bases; bases with no gene match: 6. Germline V lookup: CDR1 SQVTM, CDR2 ANQGSEA. The CDR3 coding sequence is TGCAGCGTGCGGGGACAGGGGAACGAAAAACTGTTTTTT. It encodes CSVRGQGNEKLFF.

The J gene is TRBJ1-5, the V gene TRBV19; D not certain. The CDR3 loop spans 17 amino acids. V gave up 2 bases and J gave up 0 bases, with 14 bases separating them. Germline CDR1 is LNHDA and CDR2 is SQIVND (reference sequence). In DNA form, the CDR3 reads TGTGCCAGTAGTATAACCCTCCTAAGTCATAGCAATCAGCCCCAGCATTTT. Translated, it gives CASSITLLSHSNQPQHF.

The chain joins TRBV7-2 to TRBJ2-3; D remains unclear. The germline CDR1 and CDR2 sequences are SGHTA and FQGNSA. V was shortened by 5 bases and J by 7 bases, with 10 bases between the two germline ends. CDR3 length: 12 amino acids. CDR3 sequence reads: CASSRSTHTQYF. As DNA, the CDR3 is TGTGCCAGCAGCCGTTCAACTCATACGCAGTATTTT. Full variable domain (remainder filled in from reference TRBV7-2 and TRBJ2-3): GAGVSQSPSNKVTEKGKDVELRCDPISGHTALYWYRQSLGQGLEFLIYFQGNSAPDKSGLPSDRFSAERTGGSVSTLTIQRTQQEDSAVYLCASSRSTHTQYFGPGTRLTVL.

The rearrangement joins TRBV6-1 to TRBJ2-1; 7 bases line up with TRBD2. Per the germline V gene, CDR1 is MNHNS and CDR2 is SASEGT. Unmatched junction bases numbered 19, after V lost 3 bases and J lost 5 bases. The CDR3 totals 19 residues. Written as DNA, the CDR3 is TGTGCCAGCAGTGAGTCCTCTCCGGGACTACCGGGGTTTAACAATGAGCAGTTCTTC. Translating it yields CASSESSPGLPGFNNEQFF.

This clone has a handful of counts. The chain is built from TRBV5-5 and TRBJ1-1, with D possibly TRBD1 on 5 matching bases. This CDR3 has 15 amino acids. Germline lookup yields CDR1 SGHKS and CDR2 YYEKEE (reference sequence). With 3 bases removed from V and 4 bases from J, the gap between germline ends came to 16 bases. The CDR3 DNA follows: TGTGCCAGCAGCTATACCGCGGGGCGCGTCACTGAAGCTTTCTTT. It is translated as CASSYTAGRVTEAFF.

This sequence joins TRBV6-1 and TRBJ1-5; tentatively, D is TRBD1 (6 bases). Germline CDR1 is MNHNS and CDR2 is SASEGT. V was pared by 7 bases and J by 4 bases, with 8 bases between. The CDR3 extends over 12 amino acids. The CDR3 DNA reads as TGTGCCAGCAATAGGGGGAATCAGCCCCAGCATTTT. It translates to CASNRGNQPQHF.

This clone appeared once. The chain joins TRBV28 to TRBJ2-2; D is ambiguous. This CDR3 spans 14 amino acids. V lost 8 bases to trimming and J lost 2 bases, with 12 bases between them. Germline V lookup: CDR1 MDHEN, CDR2 SYDVKM. CDR3 DNA: TGTGCCAGCGAGGAAGGTGGCAACACCGGGGAGCTGTTTTTT. Amino acid sequence: CASEEGGNTGELFF.